Detailed here is one T cell receptor (beta chain). The data were taken from a study of blood T cell repertoires in COVID-19. Across the whole study: Acute-phase and convalescent COVID-19 samples originated in the United States, Italy and Spain.

V was clipped by 3 bases and J by 5 bases; unmatched bases: 12. This CDR3 is built from 18 residues. Germline-derived CDR1 and CDR2 are ENHRY and SYGVKD. Methods used by the authors: By means of reference gene primer amplification, nucleated cell counts were estimated. The table came from immunoSEQ multiplex PCR; TCRdb's copy has only in-frame clones and leaves some out. V and J calls and clone size come straight from that table; D and trimming were deduced from the DNA. The sample has almost 350,000 clones, about 90% seen once; the top ten hold approximately 1%. Recruits, aged roughly 18 to 89 years, lived in around 24 US areas.

Sequences were obtained from PBMCs or T cells enriched from blood (not recorded which). V and J are TRBV10-3 and TRBJ2-2, with 10 bases aligning to TRBD2. This TCR derives from a woman aged 30 to 39 who had been exposed to COVID-19. The CDR3 region is CAISDLAPAGGDTGELFF. For the CDR3, the DNA is TGTGCCATCAGTGACTTAGCTCCAGCGGGAGGGGATACCGGGGAGCTGTTTTTT.